This T cell receptor beta chain was sequenced in a study of T cell changes during pregnancy in multiple sclerosis. Germline CDR1 is LNHDA and CDR2 is SQIVND (reference sequence). The CDR3 length is 17 residues. J was trimmed by 6 bases and V by 6 bases; bases with no gene match: 12. Method: immunoSEQ multiplex PCR; TCRdb's copy keeps in-frame clones and lacks some. The sample lists 65,000 to 75,000 clones; over 85% were seen once. This rearrangement joins TRBV19 to TRBJ2-1; 12 bases line up with TRBD2. The clonotype comes from a female donor in good health, enrolled as a control in a pregnancy study. The sample was peripheral blood, taken after pregnancy. In DNA, the CDR3 is TGTGCCAGTAGCATCGCGGTCAGGACTAGCGGGACCAATGAGCAGTTCTTC. Its protein product is CASSIAVRTSGTNEQFF.